This TCR beta chain derives from a study of T cell clones after liver transplantation. The V gene's germline CDR1 is SGHTA and CDR2 FQGNSA. V was pared by 5 bases and J by 5 bases, with 15 bases of the junction left unmatched. The CDR3 sequence is 17 residues long. TCRdb keeps only in-frame clones here, not all; method: immunoSEQ multiplex PCR. This sample yields tens of thousands of clones, of which less than 90% are seen a single time; roughly 3% belongs to the top ten. The receptor comes from a human patient who received a liver transplant. Some of these T cells may belong to the graft donor. Sequencing was performed on CD4+ T cells from blood, taken at the 22-month timepoint. The V gene is TRBV7-2, the J gene TRBJ1-1; 9 bases align to TRBD1. As DNA, the CDR3 is TGTGCCAGCAGCAGGGGCCCGACAGGGGGAAGATTAACTGAAGCTTTCTTT. This encodes CASSRGPTGGRLTEAFF. Using reference TRBV7-2 and TRBJ1-1 for the parts outside the CDR3, the full variable domain is GAGVSQSPSNKVTEKGKDVELRCDPISGHTALYWYRQSLGQGLEFLIYFQGNSAPDKSGLPSDRFSAERTGGSVSTLTIQRTQQEDSAVYLCASSRGPTGGRLTEAFFGQGTRLTVV.